This paragraph covers one T cell receptor beta chain sequence. Its antigen is unknown. The data belong to a study of T-cell reconstitution after alpha-beta-depleted transplantation in children. Points from the study as a whole: For some patients, TCRbeta diversity was high at day 60 because of recipient T cells and thymic progenitors that survived. T-cell counts and diversity at one year following transplant were attributed mainly to newly produced T cells.

Preparation of the TCRbeta library was carried out with unique molecular identifiers. TCRdb re-called the PCR reads through MiXCR, storing one row per CDR3 protein. The sample has about 900,000 distinct CDR3 sequences, about 29% seen once; the top ten hold over 25%. This clonotype was sampled from a boy younger than two who had a stem cell transplant for SCID, so the T cells may come from the graft donor. The material was PBMCs, mostly from graft donor cells, obtained 360 days after TCRalphabeta/CD19-depleted stem cell transplant.

The CDR3 spells CASSYNPYGPYEQYF. CDR3 bases: TGTGCCAGCAGTTACAATCCCTACGGACCCTACGAGCAGTACTTC. The chain is built from TRBV6-5 and TRBJ2-7; D not certain. CDR1 is MNHEY and CDR2 is SVGAGI in the germline V gene. This CDR3 comprises 15 residues. Trimming stripped 2 bases from V and 2 bases from J, with 13 bases between.